Below are 14 T cell receptor beta chains sequenced from a single sample in a study of technical replicates of blood from a few donors. Data came from immunoSEQ multiplex PCR; TCRdb stores just in-frame clones and leaves some out. This sample carries about 72,000 clones, roughly 92% of them seen once, and the ten largest clones take about 0.35%. Sequencing was performed on T cells isolated from PBMCs. The source of these receptors is a human donor in good health.

The gene calls are TRBV19 and TRBJ2-5; D is ambiguous. Germline CDR1 and CDR2: LNHDA and SQIVND (reference sequence). The CDR3 covers 13 residues. V was clipped by 6 bases and J by 0 bases, with 8 bases between them. CDR3 amino acids: CASSYSYQETQYF. The CDR3 DNA follows: TGTGCCAGTAGCTACAGCTACCAAGAGACCCAGTACTTC. The whole variable domain, remainder taken from reference TRBV19 and TRBJ2-5, is DGGITQSPKYLFRKEGQNVTLSCEQNLNHDAMYWYRQDPGQGLRLIYYSQIVNDFQKGDIAEGYSVSREKKESFPLTVTSAQKNPTAFYLCASSYSYQETQYFGPGTRLLVL.

This clone was seen just once. The chain recombines TRBV2 with TRBJ2-1; 7 bases agree with TRBD2. Germline CDR1 SNHLY, CDR2 FYNNEI. Germline trimming cut 2 bases from V and 8 bases from J; bases unmatched to any gene: 9. The CDR3 is 15 amino acids. The CDR3 coding sequence is TGTGCCAGCAGTGAATGGGGGGAGGGCCGCGATGAGCAGTTCTTC. This gives the protein CASSEWGEGRDEQFF.

This chain uses TRBV7-6 with TRBJ2-7, with TRBD1 matching 7 bases. Germline V lookup: CDR1 SGHVS, CDR2 FNYEAQ. This CDR3 comprises 14 residues. V shed 5 bases and J 3 bases; nucleotides not matched to a gene: 7. Here the CDR3 reads CASSLGQDLYEQYF. CDR3 sequence (DNA): TGTGCCAGCAGCCTCGGACAGGACCTCTACGAGCAGTACTTC.

This clone was recorded a few times. V is TRBV6-4 and J is TRBJ1-1; D perhaps matches TRBD1 (6 bases). Germline V gene lookup returns CDR1 MRHNA and CDR2 SNTAGT. Trimming pared 9 bases from V and 5 bases from J, leaving 16 bases between. The CDR3 length is 13 residues. CDR3: CARSQGMGTEAFF. CDR3 sequence (DNA): TGTGCCAGGTCCCAGGGGATGGGAACTGAAGCTTTCTTT.

The rearrangement joins TRBV27 to TRBJ2-2, with TRBD1 identical over 8 bases. Germline V gene data show CDR1 as MNHEY and CDR2 as SMNVEV (reference sequence). The CDR3 length is 15 residues. V dropped 2 bases and J dropped 4; count of bases not matched to a gene: 3. Here the CDR3 reads CASSLRQGSTGELFF. CDR3 in DNA: TGTGCCAGCAGTTTAAGACAGGGGAGCACCGGGGAGCTGTTTTTT.

This clone was observed once. The V gene is TRBV4-1, the J gene TRBJ1-3; 8 bases fit TRBD1. Germline V gene sequence: CDR1 MGHRA, CDR2 YSYEKL. V gave up 3 bases and J gave up 1 base; unmatched junction bases: 5. CDR3 size: 16 residues. CDR3 loop: CASSHPRTGSGNTIYF. The CDR3 DNA reads TGCGCCAGCAGCCATCCTAGGACAGGGTCTGGAAACACCATATATTTT.

A few counts support this clone. The J gene is TRBJ1-1, the V gene TRBV29-1; weak D call: TRBD1 (6 bases). V lost 6 bases, J lost 7 bases, and 15 bases lay in between. The CDR3 loop spans 12 amino acids. The germline CDR1 and CDR2 sequences are SQVTM and ANQGSEA. The CDR3 DNA is TGCAGCGTGGAACAGGGAGGAGGTGAAGCTTTCTTT. Translating gives CSVEQGGGEAFF.

As for this clone: One junction end does not reproduce the germline sequence, and a read error may be involved. The chain carries TRBV20-1 and TRBJ1-4, with D hard to call. The germline CDR1 and CDR2 sequences are DFQATT and SNEGSKA (reference sequence). The CDR3 runs 9 residues. The CDR3 here is CSARPPGLF. The CDR3 DNA reads as TGCAGTGCTAGACCACCGGGTCTTTTT.

CDR3 loop: CASSGRTGLISYEQYF. The CDR3 coding sequence is TGCGCCAGCAGCGGACGGACAGGACTCATCTCCTACGAGCAGTACTTC. The chain uses TRBV5-1 and TRBJ2-7; 7 bases align to TRBD1. Germline V gives CDR1 SGHRS, CDR2 YFSETQ. Trimming removed 4 bases from V and 0 bases from J; junction bases left unmatched: 10. This CDR3 has 16 residues. Variable domain in full (rest from reference TRBV5-1 and TRBJ2-7): KAGVTQTPRYLIKTRGQQVTLSCSPISGHRSVSWYQQTPGQGLQFLFEYFSETQRNKGNFPGRFSGRQFSNSRSEMNVSTLELGDSALYLCASSGRTGLISYEQYFGPGTRLTVT.

The gene calls are TRBV9 and TRBJ2-7, with 9 bases that match TRBD2. V was clipped by 3 bases and J by 5 bases; unmatched bases: 9. The CDR3 runs to 15 residues. Germline-derived CDR1 and CDR2 are SGDLS and YYNGEE. DNA for the CDR3: TGTGCCAGCAGCGGGGGTAGCGGGAGAGGGAACGAGCAGTACTTC. This translates into CASSGGSGRGNEQYF.

The chain carries TRBV28 and TRBJ2-1; TRBD2 matches at 10 bases. The CDR3 is 14 residues long. The germline V gene encodes CDR1 MDHEN and CDR2 SYDVKM. Trimming removed 10 bases from V and 5 bases from J; junction bases left unmatched: 8. The CDR3 sequence is CATSLAGGHNEQFF. CDR3 coding DNA: TGTGCCACCTCATTAGCGGGAGGACACAATGAGCAGTTCTTC.

The chain links TRBV7-2 to TRBJ2-1; a possible D gene is TRBD2 (5 bases). Germline V lookup: CDR1 SGHTA, CDR2 FQGNSA. With 1 base removed from V and 9 bases from J, the gap between germline ends came to 13 bases. The CDR3 sequence is 14 residues long. For the CDR3, the DNA is TGTGCCAGCAGCTTAGAACCGGGATTGGCTGAGCAGTTCTTC. Translation gives CASSLEPGLAEQFF.

The chain is built from TRBV6-5 and TRBJ2-7; 9 bases match TRBD2. Germline V gives CDR1 MNHEY, CDR2 SVGAGI. Unmatched junction bases numbered 1, after V lost 0 bases and J lost 1 base. This CDR3 has 15 amino acids. The CDR3 DNA sequence: TGTGCCAGCAGTTACTCTGCGGGAGGGTCCTACGAGCAGTACTTC. It yields the protein CASSYSAGGSYEQYF.

The chain recombines TRBV29-1 with TRBJ1-1; D ambiguous. This CDR3 comprises 16 residues. V was cut by 7 bases and J by 3 bases, with 24 bases left in between. The germline V gene has CDR1 SQVTM and CDR2 ANQGSEA. Here the CDR3 reads CSAVGMAGNPDTEAFF. CDR3 sequence (DNA): TGCAGCGCCGTAGGTATGGCAGGAAACCCGGACACTGAAGCTTTCTTT.